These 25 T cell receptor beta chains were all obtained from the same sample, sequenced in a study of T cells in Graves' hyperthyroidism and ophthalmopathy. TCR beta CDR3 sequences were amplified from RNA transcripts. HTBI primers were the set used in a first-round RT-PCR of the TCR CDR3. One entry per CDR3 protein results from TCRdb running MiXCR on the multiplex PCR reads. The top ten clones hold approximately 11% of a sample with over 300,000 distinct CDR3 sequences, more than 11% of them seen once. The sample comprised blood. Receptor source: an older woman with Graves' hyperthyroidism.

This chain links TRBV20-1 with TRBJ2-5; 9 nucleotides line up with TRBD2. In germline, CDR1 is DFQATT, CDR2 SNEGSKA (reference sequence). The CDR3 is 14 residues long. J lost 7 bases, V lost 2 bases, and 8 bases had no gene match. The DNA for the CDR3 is TGCAGTGCTAGAAGCCAGGGGCGGGAGGGGACCCAGTACTTC. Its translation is CSARSQGREGTQYF.

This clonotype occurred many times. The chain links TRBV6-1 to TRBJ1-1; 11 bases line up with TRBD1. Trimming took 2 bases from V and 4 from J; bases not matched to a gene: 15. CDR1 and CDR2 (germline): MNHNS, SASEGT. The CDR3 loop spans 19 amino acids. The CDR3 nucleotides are TGTGCCAGCAGTGAATGGAGATCCCGGGACAGGGGGTTAAGCACTGAAGCTTTCTTT. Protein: CASSEWRSRDRGLSTEAFF.

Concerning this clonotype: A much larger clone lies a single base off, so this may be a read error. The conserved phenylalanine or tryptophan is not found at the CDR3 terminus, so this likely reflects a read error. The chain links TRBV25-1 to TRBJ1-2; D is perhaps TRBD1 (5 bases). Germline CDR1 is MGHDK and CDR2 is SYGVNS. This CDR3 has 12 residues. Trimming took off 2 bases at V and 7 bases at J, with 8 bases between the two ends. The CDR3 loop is CASSEQGSGYTL. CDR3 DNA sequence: TGTGCCAGCAGTGAACAGGGCTCTGGCTACACCCTC.

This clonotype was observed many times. The CDR3 bases are TGTGCCAGCAGCGCCCAGTTGAGTGGGGTCGGGTATGGCTACACCTTC. It yields the protein CASSAQLSGVGYGYTF. The rearrangement joins TRBV9 to TRBJ1-2, with D unresolved. CDR3 length equals 16 residues. The germline V gene has CDR1 SGDLS and CDR2 YYNGEE. V gave up 3 bases and J gave up 5 bases, with 20 bases separating them. The full variable domain, completed using reference TRBV9 and TRBJ1-2, is DSGVTQTPKHLITATGQRVTLRCSPRSGDLSVYWYQQSLDQGLQFLIQYYNGEERAKGNILERFSAQQFPDLHSELNLSSLELGDSALYFCASSAQLSGVGYGYTFGSGTRLTVV.

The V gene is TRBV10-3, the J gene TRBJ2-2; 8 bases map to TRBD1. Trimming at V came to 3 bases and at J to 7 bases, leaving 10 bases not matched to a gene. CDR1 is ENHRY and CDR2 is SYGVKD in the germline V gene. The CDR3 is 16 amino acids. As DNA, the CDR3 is TGTGCCATCAGTGACCCCGGGACAGGAGGCATCGGGGAGCTGTTTTTT. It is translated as CAISDPGTGGIGELFF.

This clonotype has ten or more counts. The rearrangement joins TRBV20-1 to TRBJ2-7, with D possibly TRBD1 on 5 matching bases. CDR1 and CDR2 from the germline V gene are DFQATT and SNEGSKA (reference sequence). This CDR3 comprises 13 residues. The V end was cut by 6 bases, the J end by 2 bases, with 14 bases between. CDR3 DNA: TGCAGTGCCATACAGGATTCCGCCTACGAGCAGTACTTC. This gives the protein CSAIQDSAYEQYF.

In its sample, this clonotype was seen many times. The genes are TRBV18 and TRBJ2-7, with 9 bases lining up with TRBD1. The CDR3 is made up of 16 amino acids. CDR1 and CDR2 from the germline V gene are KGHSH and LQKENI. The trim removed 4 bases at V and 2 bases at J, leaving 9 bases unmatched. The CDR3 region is CASSQTPGQGTYEQYF. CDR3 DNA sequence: TGTGCCAGCTCACAAACGCCGGGACAGGGCACCTACGAGCAGTACTTC.

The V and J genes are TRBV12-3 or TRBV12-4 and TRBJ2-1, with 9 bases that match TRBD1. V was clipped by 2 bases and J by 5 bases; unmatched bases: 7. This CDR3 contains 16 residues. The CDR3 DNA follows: TGTGCCAGCAGTTTATTTAGGACAGGGGACCACAATGAGCAGTTCTTC. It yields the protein CASSLFRTGDHNEQFF.

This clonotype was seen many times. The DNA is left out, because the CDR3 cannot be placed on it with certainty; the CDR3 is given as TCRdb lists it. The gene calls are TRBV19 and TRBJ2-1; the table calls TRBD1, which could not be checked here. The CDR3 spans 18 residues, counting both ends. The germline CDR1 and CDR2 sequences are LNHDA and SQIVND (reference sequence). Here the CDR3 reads CASSMGFSLDTTYNEQFF.

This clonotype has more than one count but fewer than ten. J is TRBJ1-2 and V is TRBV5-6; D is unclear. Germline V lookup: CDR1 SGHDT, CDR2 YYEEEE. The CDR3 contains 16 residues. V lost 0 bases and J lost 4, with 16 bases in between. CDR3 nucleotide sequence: TGTGCCAGCAGCTTGGCTGGGGTCCTGTGGTTCTATGGCTACACCTTC. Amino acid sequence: CASSLAGVLWFYGYTF. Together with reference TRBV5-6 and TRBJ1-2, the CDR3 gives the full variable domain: DAGVTQSPTHLIKTRGQQVTLRCSPKSGHDTVSWYQQALGQGPQFIFQYYEEEERQRGNFPDRFSGHQFPNYSSELNVNALLLGDSALYLCASSLAGVLWFYGYTFGSGTRLTVV.

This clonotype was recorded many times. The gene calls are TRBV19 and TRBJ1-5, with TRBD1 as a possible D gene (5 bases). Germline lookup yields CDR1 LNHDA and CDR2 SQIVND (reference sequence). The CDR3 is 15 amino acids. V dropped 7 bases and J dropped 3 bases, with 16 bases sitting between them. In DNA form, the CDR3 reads TGTGCCAGTACGGGTGGGCGTGGGGCCAATCAGCCCCAGCATTTT. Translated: CASTGGRGANQPQHF.

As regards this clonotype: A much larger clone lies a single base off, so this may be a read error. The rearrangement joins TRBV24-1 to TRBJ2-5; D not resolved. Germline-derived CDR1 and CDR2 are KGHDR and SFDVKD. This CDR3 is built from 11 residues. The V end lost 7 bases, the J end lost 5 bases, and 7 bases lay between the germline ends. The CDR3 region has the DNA TGTGCCACCAGGTATAGGGAGACCCAGTACTTC. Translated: CATRYRETQYF.

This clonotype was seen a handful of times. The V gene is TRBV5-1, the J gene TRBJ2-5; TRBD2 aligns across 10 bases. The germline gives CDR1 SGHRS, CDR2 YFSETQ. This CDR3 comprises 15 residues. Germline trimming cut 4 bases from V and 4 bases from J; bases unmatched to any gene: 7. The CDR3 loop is CASSPGLASPETQYF. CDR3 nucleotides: TGCGCCAGCAGCCCGGGACTAGCGTCCCCAGAGACCCAGTACTTC.

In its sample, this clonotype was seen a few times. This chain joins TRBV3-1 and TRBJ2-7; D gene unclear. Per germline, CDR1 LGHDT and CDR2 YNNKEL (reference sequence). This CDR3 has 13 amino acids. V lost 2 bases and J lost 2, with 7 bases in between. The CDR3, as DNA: TGTGCCAGCAGCCAATTAGCAGCCTACGAGCAGTACTTC. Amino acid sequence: CASSQLAAYEQYF.

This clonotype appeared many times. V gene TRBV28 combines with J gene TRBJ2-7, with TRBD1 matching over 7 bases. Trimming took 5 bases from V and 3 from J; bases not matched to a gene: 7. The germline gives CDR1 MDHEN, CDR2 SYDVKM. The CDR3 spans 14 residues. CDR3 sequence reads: CASSHRQGGYEQYF. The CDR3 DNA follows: TGTGCCAGCAGTCACCGACAGGGTGGCTACGAGCAGTACTTC. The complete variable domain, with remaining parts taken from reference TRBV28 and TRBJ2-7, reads DVKVTQSSRYLVKRTGEKVFLECVQDMDHENMFWYRQDPGLGLRLIYFSYDVKMKEKGDIPEGYSVSREKKERFSLILESASTNQTSMYLCASSHRQGGYEQYFGPGTRLTVT.

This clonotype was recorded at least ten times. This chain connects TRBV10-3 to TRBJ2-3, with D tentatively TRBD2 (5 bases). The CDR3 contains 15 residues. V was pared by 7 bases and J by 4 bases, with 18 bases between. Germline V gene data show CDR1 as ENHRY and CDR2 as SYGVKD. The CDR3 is CAINPSQERADTQYF. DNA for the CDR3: TGTGCCATCAATCCCAGCCAGGAGAGGGCAGATACGCAGTATTTT.

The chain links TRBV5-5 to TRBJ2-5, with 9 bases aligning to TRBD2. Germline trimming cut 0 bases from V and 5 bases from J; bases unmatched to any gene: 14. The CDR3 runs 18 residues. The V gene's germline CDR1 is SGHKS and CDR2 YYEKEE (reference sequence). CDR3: CASSLGVAGAPISETQYF. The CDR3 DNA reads TGTGCCAGCAGCTTGGGGGTAGCGGGGGCCCCCATTTCGGAGACCCAGTACTTC.

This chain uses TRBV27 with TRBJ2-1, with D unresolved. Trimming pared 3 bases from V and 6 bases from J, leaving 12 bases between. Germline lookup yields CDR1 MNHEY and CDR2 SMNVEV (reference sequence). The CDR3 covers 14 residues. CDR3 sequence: CASSFTRIFNEQFF. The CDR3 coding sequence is TGTGCCAGCAGTTTTACGAGAATTTTCAATGAGCAGTTCTTC.

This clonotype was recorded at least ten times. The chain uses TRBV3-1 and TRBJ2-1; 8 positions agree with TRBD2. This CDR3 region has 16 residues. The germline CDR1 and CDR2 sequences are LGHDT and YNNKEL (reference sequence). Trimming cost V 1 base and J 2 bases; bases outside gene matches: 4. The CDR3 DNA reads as TGTGCCAGCAGCCAAGTAAGCGGGAGCGCCTACAATGAGCAGTTCTTC. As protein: CASSQVSGSAYNEQFF.

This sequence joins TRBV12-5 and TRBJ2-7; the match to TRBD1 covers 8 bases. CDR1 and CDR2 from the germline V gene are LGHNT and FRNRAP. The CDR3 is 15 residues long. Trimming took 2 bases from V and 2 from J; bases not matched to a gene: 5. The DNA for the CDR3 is TGTGCTAGTGGTTTGCGGGACAGGACTACCTACGAGCAGTACTTC. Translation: CASGLRDRTTYEQYF.

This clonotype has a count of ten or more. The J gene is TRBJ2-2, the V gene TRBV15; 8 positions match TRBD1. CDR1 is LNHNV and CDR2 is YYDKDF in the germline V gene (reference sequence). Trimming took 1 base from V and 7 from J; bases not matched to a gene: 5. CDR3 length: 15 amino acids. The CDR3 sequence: CATSRVRGRNGELFF. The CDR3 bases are TGTGCCACCAGCAGAGTCAGGGGGCGAAACGGGGAGCTGTTTTTT.

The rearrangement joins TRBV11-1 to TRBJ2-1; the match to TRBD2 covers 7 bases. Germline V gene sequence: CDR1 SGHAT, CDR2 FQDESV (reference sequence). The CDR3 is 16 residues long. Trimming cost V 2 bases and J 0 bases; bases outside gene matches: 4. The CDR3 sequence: CASSLQPGGSYNEQFF. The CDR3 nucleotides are TGTGCCAGCAGCTTACAACCGGGAGGCTCCTACAATGAGCAGTTCTTC.

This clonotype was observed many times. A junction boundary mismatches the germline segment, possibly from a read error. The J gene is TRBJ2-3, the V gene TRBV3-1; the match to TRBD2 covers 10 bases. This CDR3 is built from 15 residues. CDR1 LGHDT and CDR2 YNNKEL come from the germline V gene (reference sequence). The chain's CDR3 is CASRQAGGSRDTQYF. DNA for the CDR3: TGTGCCAGCAGGCAAGCGGGAGGGTCAAGAGATACGCAGTATTTT.

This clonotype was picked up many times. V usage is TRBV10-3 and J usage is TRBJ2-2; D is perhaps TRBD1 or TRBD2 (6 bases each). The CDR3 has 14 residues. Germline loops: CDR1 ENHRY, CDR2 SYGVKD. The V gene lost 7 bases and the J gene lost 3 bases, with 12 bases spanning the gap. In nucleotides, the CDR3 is TGTGCCATCACCGGGGGCTGGGACACCGGGGAGCTGTTTTTT. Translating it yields CAITGGWDTGELFF.

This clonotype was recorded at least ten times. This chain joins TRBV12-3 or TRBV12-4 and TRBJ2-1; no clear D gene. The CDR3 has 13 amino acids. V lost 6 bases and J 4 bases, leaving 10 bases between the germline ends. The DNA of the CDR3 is TGTGCCAGCAGCCGACTTGGTTACAATGAGCAGTTCTTC. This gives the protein CASSRLGYNEQFF.